These 14 T cell receptor beta chains were all obtained from the same sample, sequenced in a study of T cell responses to AZD1222 COVID-19 vaccine. Some clones are missing from TCRdb's copy, which holds only in-frame ones; the method was immunoSEQ multiplex PCR. The repertoire holds roughly 70,000 clones, about 88% seen once, with about 9.3% in the top ten. The specimen was peripheral blood, collected 28 days after the second AZD1222 dose. The receptors were gathered from an adult who received the AZD1222 COVID-19 vaccine.

This chain connects TRBV25-1 to TRBJ1-2, with D tentatively TRBD1 (5 bases). CDR1 is MGHDK, CDR2 SYGVNS, per germline. This CDR3 spans 12 amino acids. V lost 4 bases and J lost 6, with 9 bases in between. The CDR3 DNA follows: TGTGCCAGCAGTGGGCCCAGGGATGGCTACACCTTC. Its translation: CASSGPRDGYTF.

CDR3 region: CASSEGQGARIQPQHF. The DNA of the CDR3 is TGTGCCAGCAGTGAGGGACAGGGGGCGAGGATTCAGCCCCAGCATTTT. This chain connects TRBV2 to TRBJ1-5, with 12 bases fitting TRBD1. With V trimmed by 3 bases and J by 6 bases, 6 bases remained unmatched. The CDR3 consists of 16 residues. Germline V gives CDR1 SNHLY, CDR2 FYNNEI.

V usage is TRBV18 and J usage is TRBJ1-5; D is ambiguous. This CDR3 has 17 amino acids. V lost 2 bases to trimming and J lost 9 bases, with 23 bases between them. From germline, CDR1 is KGHSH and CDR2 LQKENI. CDR3 DNA: TGTGCCAGCTCACCATTCGTAGGGCCAGCACAACAAGGGCCCCAGCATTTT. Amino acid sequence: CASSPFVGPAQQGPQHF.

The chain recombines TRBV30 with TRBJ2-7; 8 bases are shared with TRBD1. J was trimmed by 2 bases and V by 2 bases; bases with no gene match: 8. There are 15 residues in the CDR3. Germline CDR1 reads GTSNPN; CDR2 reads SVGIG (reference sequence). CDR3 amino acids: CAWSPPTGVPYEQYF. For the CDR3, the DNA is TGTGCCTGGAGTCCCCCGACAGGGGTCCCCTACGAGCAGTACTTC.

The chain joins TRBV19 to TRBJ1-5, with 8 bases matching TRBD1. With V trimmed by 4 bases and J by 6 bases, 2 bases remained unmatched. This CDR3 spans 13 amino acids. Germline V gene lookup returns CDR1 LNHDA and CDR2 SQIVND (reference sequence). The CDR3 sequence is CASSTDRVQPQHF. The CDR3 DNA reads as TGTGCCAGTAGTACGGACAGGGTTCAGCCCCAGCATTTT.

The V gene is TRBV27, the J gene TRBJ2-5, with D maybe TRBD2 (5 bases). This CDR3 contains 13 residues. Germline CDR1 is MNHEY and CDR2 is SMNVEV (reference sequence). Trimming stripped 7 bases from V and 5 bases from J, with 14 bases between. The DNA of the CDR3 is TGTGCCAGCATGCGAGGGTCCGCGGAGACCCAGTACTTC. This sequence encodes CASMRGSAETQYF.

This clone has only one observation. V and J are TRBV12-3 or TRBV12-4 and TRBJ2-7, with D hard to call. Trimming took off 1 base at V and 3 bases at J, with 7 bases between the two ends. The CDR3 sequence is 13 residues long. CDR3 DNA: TGTGCCAGCAGTTTAGGGGTAGTCTACGAGCAGTACTTC. It codes for CASSLGVVYEQYF.

The chain links TRBV24-1 to TRBJ2-3, with D uncertain. From germline, CDR1 is KGHDR and CDR2 SFDVKD. With 1 base removed from V and 5 bases from J, the gap between germline ends came to 9 bases. The CDR3 length is 14 residues. CDR3 loop: CATSDLPPLDTQYF. CDR3 DNA sequence: TGTGCCACCAGTGATTTACCACCCCTAGATACGCAGTATTTT.

V is TRBV24-1 and J is TRBJ1-2; D remains unclear. V was trimmed by 3 bases and J by 7 bases, leaving 14 bases between them. The CDR3 runs 14 residues. The germline V gene has CDR1 KGHDR and CDR2 SFDVKD. The CDR3: CATSDVGKPFGYTF. The CDR3 nucleotides are TGTGCCACCAGTGATGTAGGGAAGCCCTTTGGCTACACCTTC.

This clone was detected only once. The V and J genes are TRBV7-9 and TRBJ2-5; TRBD2 is a possible D gene (5 bases). Germline V gives CDR1 SEHNR, CDR2 FQNEAQ (reference sequence). Trimming stripped 1 base from V and 1 base from J, with 10 bases between. The CDR3 is 15 amino acids. The CDR3 here is CASSLERVVQETQYF. The DNA for the CDR3 is TGTGCCAGCAGCTTAGAGAGGGTCGTCCAAGAGACCCAGTACTTC.

The genes are TRBV6-5 and TRBJ2-7; D is uncertain. This CDR3 spans 11 amino acids. Germline-derived CDR1 and CDR2 are MNHEY and SVGAGI. The germline V and J ends were trimmed by 2 bases and 4 bases, with 3 bases remaining between them. The CDR3 here is CASSYEYEQYF. CDR3 nucleotide sequence: TGTGCCAGCAGTTACGAGTACGAGCAGTACTTC.

The CDR3 DNA follows: TGTGCCAGCAGTTCCCTGGAGGGAGATGAAGCTTTCTTT. Translation: CASSSLEGDEAFF. The J gene is TRBJ1-1, the V gene TRBV6-2 or TRBV6-3; no definite D call. This CDR3 contains 13 residues. Between the trimmed V and J ends, which lost 4 bases and 7 bases, there was a span of 13 bases. Germline V gene sequence: CDR1 MNHEY, CDR2 SVGEGT.

This chain uses TRBV7-2 with TRBJ1-1; D perhaps matches TRBD1 (6 bases). The V end was cut by 5 bases, the J end by 1 base, with 14 bases between. This CDR3 is built from 15 residues. CDR1 is SGHTA, CDR2 FQGNSA, per germline. The CDR3: CASSPSGTTNTEAFF. In DNA, the CDR3 is TGTGCCAGCAGCCCCTCCGGGACAACGAACACTGAAGCTTTCTTT.

V gene TRBV11-3 combines with J gene TRBJ2-7, with TRBD1 matching over 10 bases. The V gene's germline CDR1 is SGHNT and CDR2 YENEEA. With 6 bases clipped from V and 0 bases from J, the junction kept 5 bases outside the gene matches. This CDR3 region has 15 residues. In DNA form, the CDR3 reads TGTGCCAGCAGTCTTGGACAGGGGGGCTCCTACGAGCAGTACGTC. This codes for CASSLGQGGSYEQYV.